This T cell receptor beta chain appears in the sequencing data of a study of beta chain features in type 1 diabetes. The study's findings and limits: Among all four CD4+ subsets, Type 1 diabetes patients had TCRB CDR3s that were moderately but significantly shorter. PCR might preferentially amplify shorter templates, equally in patients and controls.

This clone was counted a few times. Antigen specificity is unknown. Populations isolated by sorting all had purity greater than 98%. Trimming shortened V by 3 bases and J by 7 bases, and 10 bases separated the two germline ends. Germline V gives CDR1 SGHRS, CDR2 YFSETQ. The CDR3 contains 13 residues. The sequenced template was cDNA made from the entire isolated RNA. Profiled with immunoSEQ multiplex PCR; TCRdb holds only in-frame clones, not every one. This table has about 340,000 clones, roughly 14% appearing once. Sequenced sample: naive CD4+ T cells from blood. This clonotype originated in a woman aged 18-29 years with type 1 diabetes. The rearrangement links TRBV5-1 to TRBJ2-2; the D gene is possibly TRBD2 (6 bases). The CDR3 DNA sequence: TGCGCCAGCAGCTCGGGACTGGTCGGGGAGCTGTTTTTT. Translation: CASSSGLVGELFF. Drawing the rest from reference TRBV5-1 and TRBJ2-2, the complete variable domain is KAGVTQTPRYLIKTRGQQVTLSCSPISGHRSVSWYQQTPGQGLQFLFEYFSETQRNKGNFPGRFSGRQFSNSRSEMNVSTLELGDSALYLCASSSGLVGELFFGEGSRLTVL.